The entry below describes one T cell receptor beta chain. Germline CDR1 SEHNR, CDR2 FQNEAQ (reference sequence). The V and J ends lost 5 bases and 0 bases, in that order; junction bases with no gene match: 3. This CDR3 contains 15 residues. This entry is derived from a study of blood T cell repertoires in COVID-19. Using immunoSEQ multiplex PCR, the repertoire was profiled, and TCRdb retains in-frame clones only, with some absent. The sample includes fewer than 400,000 clones, 85% to 90% seen only once; the top ten take approximately 9.3%. The study recruited people aged about 18 to 95 years across some 23 US areas.

The sequence came from a woman in her forties or fifties who had recovered from COVID-19. The specimen sequenced was PBMCs or T cells enriched from blood (not recorded which). J is TRBJ2-2 and V is TRBV7-9; 7 bases match TRBD1. The CDR3 loop reads CASSVGQANTGELFF. The DNA of the CDR3 is TGTGCCAGCAGCGTCGGACAGGCGAACACCGGGGAGCTGTTTTTT.